These 23 T cell receptor beta chains were all obtained from the same sample, sequenced in a study of blood T cell repertoires in COVID-19 (dated by TCRdb to 2018 to 2020). Library generation was performed with the immunoSEQ multiplex PCR assay. TCRdb took this table from immuneACCESS and kept in-frame rearrangements with V and J called. Such tables lack part of the clones; where checked against another copy, unresolved V genes explain under half of the gap, and the rest is unexplained. The sample yields 350,000 to 550,000 clones; 75% to 90% were counted once. The ten largest clones represent roughly 1.1% of the sample. What was sequenced was PBMCs or T cells enriched from blood (not recorded which). These receptors came from a man aged 25-45 years who had recovered from COVID-19.

The V gene is TRBV21-1, the J gene TRBJ1-6. TRBV21-1 is a pseudogene. The CDR3 has 17 amino acids. The CDR3 sequence is CASSKCRGTSYNSPLHF. CDR3 in DNA: TGTGCCAGCAGCAAATGTCGGGGTACCTCCTATAATTCACCCCTCCACTTT.

The J gene is TRBJ1-1, the V gene TRBV5-6, with TRBD1 matching 8 bases. Germline V CDR1 and CDR2: SGHDT, YYEEEE. The CDR3 covers 13 residues. J gave up 4 bases and V 5 bases, and 4 bases lay outside the gene matches. The CDR3 DNA reads as TGTGCCAGCAGTTATGACAGGGGCACTGAAGCTTTCTTT. Its translation is CASSYDRGTEAFF.

J is TRBJ2-5 and V is TRBV5-1; D unclear. V gave up 4 bases and J gave up 4 bases, with 17 bases separating them. CDR1 SGHRS and CDR2 YFSETQ come from the germline V gene. The CDR3 loop spans 15 amino acids. The CDR3 nucleotides are TGCGCCAGCAGCCGAAATGTCCTGAGTCGAGAGACCCAGTACTTC. Amino acid sequence: CASSRNVLSRETQYF. The complete variable domain, with remaining parts taken from reference TRBV5-1 and TRBJ2-5, reads KAGVTQTPRYLIKTRGQQVTLSCSPISGHRSVSWYQQTPGQGLQFLFEYFSETQRNKGNFPGRFSGRQFSNSRSEMNVSTLELGDSALYLCASSRNVLSRETQYFGPGTRLLVL.

This CDR3 reads CASSRNKQGNSLTYEQYF. DNA of the CDR3: TGTGCCAGCAGTCGAAACAAACAGGGCAACTCACTTACCTACGAGCAGTACTTC. The genes are TRBV11-2 and TRBJ2-7, with a possible D match to TRBD1 (6 bases). The CDR3 has 18 residues. V was clipped by 6 bases and J by 2 bases, with 26 bases between them. CDR1 and CDR2 from the germline V gene are SGHAT and FQNNGV.

This clone has a single count. The V gene is TRBV5-4, the J gene TRBJ2-3; 11 nucleotides match TRBD1. The CDR3 is 12 residues long. V trimming: 9 bases; J trimming: 6 bases; junction bases outside the gene matches: 3. Germline V gene lookup returns CDR1 SGHNT and CDR2 YYREEE (reference sequence). CDR3 protein: CAKGQGGDTQYF. The DNA of the CDR3 is TGTGCCAAGGGACAGGGGGGGGATACGCAGTATTTT. The full variable domain, completed using reference TRBV5-4 and TRBJ2-3, is ETGVTQSPTHLIKTRGQQVTLRCSSQSGHNTVSWYQQALGQGPQFIFQYYREEENGRGNFPPRFSGLQFPNYSSELNVNALELDDSALYLCAKGQGGDTQYFGPGTRLTVL.

The V and J genes are TRBV30 and TRBJ1-4; no clear D gene. This CDR3 region has 15 residues. V gave up 3 bases and J gave up 7 bases, with 18 bases separating them. Germline V gives CDR1 GTSNPN, CDR2 SVGIG (reference sequence). CDR3 residues: CAWSGGGGLGEKLFF. CDR3 coding DNA: TGTGCCTGGAGCGGCGGAGGTGGCCTGGGTGAAAAACTGTTTTTT.

This clone showed up just once. This chain connects TRBV12-3 or TRBV12-4 to TRBJ2-1; D remains ambiguous. V lost 1 base and J 6 bases, leaving 7 bases between the germline ends. The CDR3 loop spans 13 amino acids. This chain's CDR3 is CASSLGPPNEQFF. The DNA of the CDR3 is TGTGCCAGCAGTTTAGGGCCCCCCAATGAGCAGTTCTTC.

This clone was found a few times. V is TRBV7-8 and J is TRBJ2-5; no clear D. The CDR3 runs to 15 residues. Germline CDR1 is SGHVS and CDR2 is FQNEAQ. Trimming cost V 1 base and J 0 bases, with 9 bases left between them. The CDR3 sequence: CASSLVQLYQETQYF. CDR3 bases: TGTGCCAGCAGCTTAGTACAGCTGTACCAAGAGACCCAGTACTTC.

The V and J genes are TRBV5-1 and TRBJ1-1, with a possible D match to TRBD1 (5 bases). CDR1 and CDR2 (germline): SGHRS, YFSETQ. Trimming took 0 bases from V and 1 from J, leaving 16 bases between them. This CDR3 comprises 17 residues. The CDR3 sequence: CASSLDSRQRSNTEAFF. In DNA form, the CDR3 reads TGCGCCAGCAGCTTGGACTCCCGACAGCGTTCGAACACTGAAGCTTTCTTT.

The V and J genes are TRBV27 and TRBJ2-1, with D tentatively TRBD2 (7 bases). Germline assignment: CDR1 MNHEY and CDR2 SMNVEV (reference sequence). V was pared by 6 bases and J by 7 bases, with 19 bases between. There are 15 residues in the CDR3. CDR3 loop: CASSWTRGSLNEQFF. As DNA, the CDR3 is TGTGCCAGCAGCTGGACTAGGGGGAGCTTGAATGAGCAGTTCTTC.

The chain couples TRBV10-2 to TRBJ2-6; no firm D call. The length of the CDR3 is 14 residues. V gave up 2 bases and J gave up 2 bases, with 4 bases separating them. Germline V CDR1 and CDR2: WSHSY, SAAADI. The CDR3 here is CASSEGAGANVLTF. DNA for the CDR3: TGCGCCAGCAGTGAGGGAGCTGGGGCCAACGTCCTGACTTTC.

The V call is TRBV4-1, the J call TRBJ2-7; D uncertain. There are 15 residues in the CDR3. Trimming stripped 1 base from V and 7 bases from J, with 17 bases between. Germline V CDR1 and CDR2: MGHRA, YSYEKL. This CDR3 reads CASSQVWAESGEQYF. The CDR3 nucleotides read TGCGCCAGCAGCCAAGTATGGGCCGAGAGTGGGGAGCAGTACTTC.

The chain carries TRBV27 and TRBJ2-7, with TRBD1 as a possible D gene (7 bases). Trimming left V 2 bases short and J 4 bases short, with 30 bases between. Germline V gives CDR1 MNHEY, CDR2 SMNVEV (reference sequence). CDR3 length equals 20 residues. The CDR3 is CASSLPPDRAGSAQKYEQYF. CDR3 in DNA: TGTGCCAGCAGTTTACCCCCCGACAGGGCCGGGAGCGCGCAGAAGTACGAGCAGTACTTC.

The chain employs TRBV18 and TRBJ1-4, with 7 positions matching TRBD1. The germline V gene encodes CDR1 KGHSH and CDR2 LQKENI. V gave up 6 bases and J gave up 5 bases; unmatched junction bases: 6. The length of the CDR3 is 14 residues. This chain's CDR3 is CASSNRQGNEKLFF. DNA for the CDR3: TGTGCCAGCTCCAATCGACAGGGAAATGAAAAACTGTTTTTT. Using reference TRBV18 and TRBJ1-4 for the parts outside the CDR3, the full variable domain is NAGVMQNPRHLVRRRGQEARLRCSPMKGHSHVYWYRQLPEEGLKFMVYLQKENIIDESGMPKERFSAEFPKEGPSILRIQQVVRGDSAAYFCASSNRQGNEKLFFGSGTQLSVL.

V gene TRBV7-8 combines with J gene TRBJ2-2, with 9 nucleotides matching TRBD2. This CDR3 region has 16 residues. Unmatched junction bases numbered 4, after V lost 5 bases and J lost 0 bases. The germline gives CDR1 SGHVS, CDR2 FQNEAQ. CDR3 in DNA: TGTGCCAGCAGCCCCTCTAGCGGGACGAACACCGGGGAGCTGTTTTTT. It is translated as CASSPSSGTNTGELFF.

This clone appeared a single time. The chain has TRBV4-1 and TRBJ2-5, with 11 bases fitting TRBD1. Germline V gene sequence: CDR1 MGHRA, CDR2 YSYEKL. V shed 6 bases and J 5 bases; nucleotides not matched to a gene: 11. The CDR3 runs 16 residues. The CDR3 DNA sequence: TGCGCCAGCAGTCGAGGACAGGGGGCGCTTTTCGAGACCCAGTACTTC. Its protein product is CASSRGQGALFETQYF.

The J gene is TRBJ2-3, the V gene TRBV10-1; 10 bases agree with TRBD1. The CDR3 runs to 12 residues. V shed 5 bases, J shed 15 bases, and the junction held 8 bases outside the gene matches. Germline V gene data show CDR1 as WNHNN and CDR2 as SYGVQD (reference sequence). The CDR3 loop is CASSLTGGAPYF. CDR3 nucleotides: TGCGCCAGCAGTTTGACAGGGGGCGCGCCCTATTTT.

This sequence joins TRBV3-1 (or the pseudogene TRBV3-2) and TRBJ2-3; D perhaps matches TRBD2 (6 bases). Germline CDR1 reads LGHDT; CDR2 reads YNNKEL (reference sequence). The CDR3 has 16 residues. The V and J ends lost 8 bases and 0 bases respectively, with 18 bases between them. This CDR3 is CASGTWRAGSTDTQYF. CDR3 in DNA: TGTGCCAGCGGCACTTGGAGGGCGGGTAGCACAGATACGCAGTATTTT.

As concerns this clone: Germline is not matched at one junction end, which may reflect a read error. The chain carries TRBV3-1 (or the pseudogene TRBV3-2) and TRBJ2-7; D unclear. Germline lookup yields CDR1 LGHDT and CDR2 YNNKEL (reference sequence). This CDR3 is 16 amino acids long. The CDR3 DNA is TGTGCCAGCAGCCCCTCAGAAGCCATTAGACATTACGGGCAGTACTTC. Translating it yields CASSPSEAIRHYGQYF.

This sequence joins TRBV15 and TRBJ1-5; no clear D. The CDR3 runs to 12 residues. The V gene's germline CDR1 is LNHNV and CDR2 YYDKDF (reference sequence). V lost 3 bases and J 5 bases, leaving 5 bases between the germline ends. CDR3 nucleotides: TGTGCCACCAGCAGGGACTATCAGCCCCAGCATTTT. This encodes CATSRDYQPQHF.

For the CDR3, the DNA is TGTGCCAGCAGCCCCTGGGGACTAGCGGGAGCAGGGGAGCTGTTTTTT. The encoded protein is CASSPWGLAGAGELFF. The chain is built from TRBV7-2 and TRBJ2-2, with 14 bases that match TRBD2. V lost 5 bases and J lost 8; bases outside the gene matches: 7. Germline values: CDR1 SGHTA, CDR2 FQGNSA. CDR3 length: 16 residues.

This chain links TRBV7-8 with TRBJ2-5; D gene uncertain. V lost 2 bases and J 2 bases, leaving 12 bases between the germline ends. The CDR3 covers 15 residues. Germline V CDR1 and CDR2: SGHVS, FQNEAQ. The chain's CDR3 is CASSLLSQNQETQYF. In nucleotides, the CDR3 is TGTGCCAGCAGCTTATTGTCCCAGAATCAAGAGACCCAGTACTTC. Together with reference TRBV7-8 and TRBJ2-5, the CDR3 gives the full variable domain: GAGVSQSPRYKVAKRGQDVALRCDPISGHVSLFWYQQALGQGPEFLTYFQNEAQLDKSGLPSDRFFAERPEGSVSTLKIQRTQQEDSAVYLCASSLLSQNQETQYFGPGTRLLVL.

The rearrangement joins TRBV4-1 to TRBJ1-4, with 7 nucleotides matching TRBD1. V shed 6 bases, J shed 5 bases, and the junction held 6 bases outside the gene matches. Germline CDR1 MGHRA, CDR2 YSYEKL. This CDR3 has 14 amino acids. In DNA, the CDR3 is TGCGCCAGCAGACAACAGGGGTCAAATGAAAAACTGTTTTTT. As protein: CASRQQGSNEKLFF.